The TCR beta chain under discussion was sequenced for a study of a mutant IDH1 vaccine in newly diagnosed glioma. Study context: Earlier therapy was either radiotherapy, temozolomide, or both, and most got both.

Time point of the sample: week 35, safety follow-up. Vaccination used 300 ug of mutant IDH1 20-mer peptide per dose, with topical imiquimod. Patients, over weeks 1, 3, 5, 7, 11, 15, 19 and 23, received a total of eight vaccinations. Those who donated had recent WHO grade 3 or 4 IDH1-mutant, ATRX-lost astrocytomas. CDR1 and CDR2 (germline): ENHRY, SYGVKD. CDR3 size: 14 residues. V lost 6 bases to trimming and J lost 2 bases; unmatched junction nucleotides: 2. A word on this clone: Its antigen is as yet unknown.

Produced via immunoSEQ multiplex PCR; TCRdb's table is partial and in-frame only. The data contain roughly 68,000 clones, around 74% of them singletons. The rearrangement links TRBV10-3 to TRBJ2-5, with 11 bases identical to TRBD2. This clonotype was sampled from a man in his fifties with glioma. The starting material was PBMCs, obtained from a glioma patient whose treatment included an IDH1 peptide vaccine. CDR3: CAISGTSGQETQYF. The CDR3 DNA is TGTGCCATCAGCGGGACTAGCGGACAAGAGACCCAGTACTTC.